Detailed here is one T cell receptor beta chain. This clone showed up just a few times. Its specific antigen is unknown. No base quality values were provided; no much bigger clone lies one nucleotide off. This record comes from a study of blood T cell repertoires in COVID-19 (dated by TCRdb to 2018 to 2020). For the study in its entirety: The collaborator samples originated in the United States, Italy and Spain and spanned the acute and convalescent phases of COVID-19. The material from the prospective study consisted of cDNA or gDNA derived from T cells, B-cell-depleted T cells, or PBMCs. The dataset comprised deeply sampled blood TCRbeta repertoires from subjects exposed to, actively infected with, or recovered from COVID-19. The repertoires were released in a freely available public database intended as a resource for research on the immune response to SARS-CoV-2. The samples were drawn from two sources: the first 160 participants of the ongoing ImmuneRACE study, and 1,254 subjects contributed by 6 global collaborators. A de-identified subject ID, COVID-19 status, age in years and sex were almost always included in the sample metadata. Where available, HLA class I and class II types were taken from metadata supplied by the sample provider and were not determined by assay-based typing.

TCRbeta CDR3 regions were amplified from genomic DNA by means of the immunoSEQ Assay, a bias-controlled multiplex PCR. Concerning the study's data processing: Within the assay, amplification of reference gene primers was used to estimate how many nucleated cells each sample contained. To quantify the absolute abundance of each unique TCRbeta CDR3 rearrangement, sequence reads were collapsed and filtered. Productive Simpson clonality was computed per sample as the square root of Simpson's diversity index over productive rearrangements. TCRdb mirrors the immuneACCESS table, restricted to in-frame sequences. Some clones are absent from its copies; in checked studies, under half trace to an unresolved V gene, and the reason for the others is unknown. The V and J calls and clone size were taken over from that table, and D and trimming were inferred from the DNA. The sample profile shows around 92,000 clones; over 65% of them were found once. Together, the top ten hold 3% to 4.5% of the sample.

The germline V gene yields SNHLY for CDR1 and FYNNEI for CDR2. Inclusive of the bounding cysteine and phenylalanine, the CDR3 is 14 residues long. Only the CDR3 portion is preserved as DNA: 42 bases, with reading frame beginning at the first base. Unmatched junction bases come to 11, with V trimmed by 10 bases and J by 3 bases. One collaborating source in Seattle enrolled patients while the patients were actively infected and followed the patients over time throughout the course of disease. Whole blood was collected in K2EDTA tubes by collaborating institutions according to the institutions' own protocols. For TCRbeta analysis, collaborators shipped samples in one of three forms: frozen whole blood, isolated PBMCs, or DNA extracted from either of those sample types. The investigation overall reported the following: The amount of clinical and demographic metadata varied by source and participant and was provided uncurated.

The source material was peripheral blood. The receptor was isolated from a man aged 70 or older with COVID-19, enrolled during active disease. The sequence joins TRBV2 to TRBJ1-1, and TRBD1 aligns with 7 junction nucleotides. The DNA sequence follows: TGTGCCACCAGCCCTATGACAGGGTACACTGAAGCTTTCTTT. Its translation reads: CATSPMTGYTEAFF.